This T cell receptor (beta chain) is drawn from a study of control samples from healthy donors and cancer patients (dated by TCRdb to about 2020). Libraries came from the immunoSEQ multiplex PCR assay. As stored in TCRdb, this immuneACCESS dataset retains in-frame rearrangements with V and J assigned. A fraction of the clones does not appear; measured against another copy, unresolved V genes explain less than half of the discrepancy, and the remainder lacks a known reason. In this sample the table shows 65,000 to 95,000 clones, approximately 87% of which occur a single time. About 18% of the sample is taken by the ten largest. Remarks on this clone: The target of this receptor is not known. The record has no base qualities; no much larger clone is one base away.

The receptor comes from a man over 45 in good health. The sequenced sample was blood.

The CDR3 sequence is CAQRPKRNTEAFF. The base sequence is TGTGCCCAACGGCCGAAACGGAACACTGAAGCTTTCTTT. The chain employs TRBV30 and TRBJ1-1; confidence is insufficient to name the D gene. The cysteine opens and the phenylalanine closes a CDR3 of 13 amino acids. CDR3 DNA is the only sequence kept; it has 39 bases, read in frame from the first base. In the germline V gene (reference sequence), CDR1 corresponds to GTSNPN and CDR2 to SVGIG. V is clipped by 8 bases and J by 1 base, and the sequence between their germline boundaries is 14 bases long.